This T cell receptor (beta chain) was profiled in a study of T cells after yellow fever vaccination. Notes on the study in general: From the bulk population, abundant clonotypes could contaminate and appear within FACS-sorted repertoires.

TCRdb independently ran MiXCR on the 5' RACE reads; one entry per CDR3 protein. Of about 370,000 distinct CDR3 sequences listed, more than 9% are singletons. The CDR3 is 14 amino acids. V shed 0 bases and J shed 7 bases, with 10 bases lying between them. The germline CDR1 and CDR2 sequences are LGHNA and YSLEER. This clonotype was counted a few times. Its antigen is as yet unknown. This receptor was taken from a young man who received the YFV17D yellow fever vaccine. V usage is TRBV4-3 and J usage is TRBJ2-1; D is unresolved. This sample comprised PBMCs, obtained on the day of the first yellow fever vaccination. CDR3 nucleotide sequence: TGCGCCAGCAGCCAAGATGCCCGGAATAATGAGCAGTTCTTC. Translating gives CASSQDARNNEQFF.